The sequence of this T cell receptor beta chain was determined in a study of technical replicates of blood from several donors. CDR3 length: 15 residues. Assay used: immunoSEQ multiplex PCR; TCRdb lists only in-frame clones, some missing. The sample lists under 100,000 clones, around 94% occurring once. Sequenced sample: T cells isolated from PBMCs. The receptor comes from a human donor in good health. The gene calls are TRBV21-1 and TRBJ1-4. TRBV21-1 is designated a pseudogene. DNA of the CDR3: TGTGCCAGCAGCCGGCTGACGGGTCTTAATGAAAAACTGTTTTTT. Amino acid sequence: CASSRLTGLNEKLFF.